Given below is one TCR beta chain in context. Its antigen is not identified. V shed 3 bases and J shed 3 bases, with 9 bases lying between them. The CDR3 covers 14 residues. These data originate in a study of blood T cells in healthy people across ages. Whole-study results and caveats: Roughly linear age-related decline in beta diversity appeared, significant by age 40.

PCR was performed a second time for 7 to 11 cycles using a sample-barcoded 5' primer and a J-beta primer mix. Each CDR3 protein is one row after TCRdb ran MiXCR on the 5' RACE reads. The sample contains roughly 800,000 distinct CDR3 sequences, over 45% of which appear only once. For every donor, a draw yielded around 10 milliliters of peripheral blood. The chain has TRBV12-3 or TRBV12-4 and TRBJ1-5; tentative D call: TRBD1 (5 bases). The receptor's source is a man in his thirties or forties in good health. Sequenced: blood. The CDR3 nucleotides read TGTGCCAGCAGTTTTGGGGCAGTCAATCAGCCCCAGCATTTT. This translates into CASSFGAVNQPQHF.